This T cell receptor (beta chain) appears in the sequencing data of a study of beta chain features in type 1 diabetes. CD4+ naive, central memory, regulatory and stem cell-like memory cells were sorted via CD45RO/CCR7/CD25/CD127/CD95/CD27. The study's findings and limits: The naive, central memory and Treg TCRB repertoires showed an apparent similarity that was greater among patients than among healthy donors. In every one of the four CD4+ subsets, TCRB CDR3s were moderately but significantly shorter in Type 1 diabetes patients.

The sample holds many counts of this clone. Antigen specificity is unknown. Reverse transcription of all isolated RNA meant that expressed TCRB transcripts were sequenced. Produced via immunoSEQ multiplex PCR; TCRdb's table is partial and in-frame only. The profile shows roughly 150,000 clones, about a tenth of them singletons. The CDR3 spans 12 residues. The germline CDR1 and CDR2 sequences are SGHTA and FQGTGA. Trimming shortened V by 4 bases and J by 10 bases, and 11 bases separated the two germline ends. The rearrangement joins TRBV7-3 to TRBJ2-1, with D possibly TRBD2 on 6 matching bases. This sequence was found in a young man with type 1 diabetes. The sample consisted of central memory CD4+ T cells from blood. In DNA, the CDR3 is TGTGCCAGCAGCTCCCTCGGGGGAGAGCAGTTCTTC. Translation: CASSSLGGEQFF. Combining the CDR3 with reference TRBV7-3 and TRBJ2-1 gives the whole variable domain GAGVSQTPSNKVTEKGKYVELRCDPISGHTALYWYRQSLGQGPEFLIYFQGTGAADDSGLPNDRFFAVRPEGSVSTLKIQRTERGDSAVYLCASSSLGGEQFFGPGTRLTVL.